The 6 T cell receptor beta chains reported below all come from one sample, sequenced in a study of memory CD4+ T cells and cytomegalovirus serostatus. Data came from immunoSEQ multiplex PCR; TCRdb stores just in-frame clones and leaves some out. Of under 70,000 clones in the sample, roughly 81% were seen once. The sort gate was single viable CD3+CD4+CD8-CD45RO+ cells for memory CD4+ T cells. The material sequenced was memory CD4+ T cells from blood. The receptors come from an adult in good health and CMV-seronegative.

The CDR3, as DNA: TGTGCCAGCAGTTACCGCCGGGACACAAAGCACGGCTACACCTTC. Translated: CASSYRRDTKHGYTF. The chain links TRBV6-6 to TRBJ1-2, with a possible D match to TRBD1 (6 bases). The CDR3 covers 15 residues. CDR1 is MNHNY, CDR2 SVGAGI, per germline (reference sequence). Deletions cut 2 bases from V and 8 bases from J, with 18 bases between.

This rearrangement joins TRBV4-3 to TRBJ1-1; 7 bases match TRBD1. Per germline, CDR1 LGHNA and CDR2 YSLEER. The CDR3 is made up of 16 amino acids. Trimming took 0 bases from V and 4 from J; bases not matched to a gene: 8. The CDR3 sequence: CASSQDNKAGGTEAFF. The CDR3 coding sequence is TGCGCCAGCAGCCAAGATAATAAGGCAGGGGGCACTGAAGCTTTCTTT.

The chain uses TRBV19 and TRBJ2-3; D perhaps matches TRBD2 (6 bases). With 5 bases removed from V and 6 bases from J, the gap between germline ends came to 21 bases. The length of the CDR3 is 16 residues. From germline, CDR1 is LNHDA and CDR2 SQIVND (reference sequence). The CDR3 here is CASSLSPGASGDTQYF. The CDR3 region has the DNA TGTGCCAGTAGTCTCTCCCCTGGGGCAAGCGGGGATACGCAGTATTTT.

The chain carries TRBV19 and TRBJ1-2; weak D call: TRBD1 (6 bases). Deletions cut 7 bases from V and 2 bases from J, with 14 bases between. Looked up from germline, CDR1 is LNHDA and CDR2 is SQIVND (reference sequence). CDR3 length: 14 amino acids. CDR3 nucleotide sequence: TGTGCCAGTAAAAAACAGGGTTCCAACTATGGCTACACCTTC. Protein: CASKKQGSNYGYTF. The full variable domain, rest sourced from reference TRBV19 and TRBJ1-2, is DGGITQSPKYLFRKEGQNVTLSCEQNLNHDAMYWYRQDPGQGLRLIYYSQIVNDFQKGDIAEGYSVSREKKESFPLTVTSAQKNPTAFYLCASKKQGSNYGYTFGSGTRLTVV.

The V call is TRBV30, the J call TRBJ1-6; the D is unclear. The V gene lost 3 bases and the J gene lost 7 bases, with 13 bases spanning the gap. The germline gives CDR1 GTSNPN, CDR2 SVGIG (reference sequence). This CDR3 comprises 14 residues. CDR3 sequence: CAWRVWTENSPLHF. In DNA, the CDR3 is TGTGCCTGGAGGGTGTGGACGGAGAATTCACCCCTCCACTTT.

The chain has TRBV2 and TRBJ1-5, with TRBD1 matching over 8 bases. With 6 bases clipped from V and 1 base from J, the junction kept 8 bases outside the gene matches. CDR3 length: 16 residues. Germline V gives CDR1 SNHLY, CDR2 FYNNEI. Here the CDR3 reads CASRWETGASNQPQHF. For the CDR3, the DNA is TGTGCCAGCAGGTGGGAGACAGGGGCGAGCAATCAGCCCCAGCATTTT.